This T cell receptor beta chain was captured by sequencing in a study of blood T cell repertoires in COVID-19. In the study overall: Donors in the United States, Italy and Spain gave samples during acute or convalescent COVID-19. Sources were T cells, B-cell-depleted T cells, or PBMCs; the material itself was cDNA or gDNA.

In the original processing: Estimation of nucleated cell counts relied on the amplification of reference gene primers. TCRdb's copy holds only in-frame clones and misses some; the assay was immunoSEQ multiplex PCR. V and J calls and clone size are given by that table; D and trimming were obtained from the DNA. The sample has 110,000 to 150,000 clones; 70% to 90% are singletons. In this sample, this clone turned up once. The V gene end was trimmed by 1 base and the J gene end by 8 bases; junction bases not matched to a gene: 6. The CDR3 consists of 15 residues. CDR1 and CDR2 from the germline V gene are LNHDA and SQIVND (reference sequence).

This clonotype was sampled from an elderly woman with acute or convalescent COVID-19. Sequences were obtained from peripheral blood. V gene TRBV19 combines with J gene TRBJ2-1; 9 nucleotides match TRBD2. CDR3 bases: TGTGCCAGTAGTATAGGCGGGGGGGCCTTTTATGAGCAGTTCTTC. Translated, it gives CASSIGGGAFYEQFF.